This is a list of T cell receptor beta chains from one sample in a study of blood T cell repertoires in COVID-19. Assay used: immunoSEQ multiplex PCR; TCRdb lists only in-frame clones, some missing. This table has roughly 100,000 clones, roughly 90% appearing once. The sequenced sample was peripheral blood. The receptors originated from a human donor with COVID-19, enrolled during active disease. The donor label of this sample is uncertain. Each CDR3 is given without its conserved first and last residue.

v_gene	CDR3aa
TRBV5-6	ASSRGTGSGTEAF
TRBV4-1	ASSQDRDRGQPYEQY
TRBV7-3	ASNEPTTTTNEKLF
TRBV27	ASSLGPPDSPLH
TRBV18	ASSLNRANEKLF
TRBV25-1	ASTSPGVTTDTQY
TRBV6-5	ASGGAGSPYEQY
TRBV6-5	ASTPGQASYEQY
TRBV19	ASSARGDSEAF
TRBV5-5	ASSLAGIGYGYT
TRBV27	ASSPKDRVYDGYT
TRBV6-4	ASSARLLEVGYEQY
TRBV6-1	ASSDHRNGYT
TRBV7-3	ASSLRGGGFYEQY
TRBV3-1/TRBV3-2	ASSQDLGGTDTQY
TRBV29-1	STAGALSTDTQY
TRBV27	ASRQAGGYGYT
TRBV29-1	SVAGFYSGNTIY
TRBV15	ATSSPPEGGVRNQPQH
TRBV11-3	ASSDRQPNSYEQY